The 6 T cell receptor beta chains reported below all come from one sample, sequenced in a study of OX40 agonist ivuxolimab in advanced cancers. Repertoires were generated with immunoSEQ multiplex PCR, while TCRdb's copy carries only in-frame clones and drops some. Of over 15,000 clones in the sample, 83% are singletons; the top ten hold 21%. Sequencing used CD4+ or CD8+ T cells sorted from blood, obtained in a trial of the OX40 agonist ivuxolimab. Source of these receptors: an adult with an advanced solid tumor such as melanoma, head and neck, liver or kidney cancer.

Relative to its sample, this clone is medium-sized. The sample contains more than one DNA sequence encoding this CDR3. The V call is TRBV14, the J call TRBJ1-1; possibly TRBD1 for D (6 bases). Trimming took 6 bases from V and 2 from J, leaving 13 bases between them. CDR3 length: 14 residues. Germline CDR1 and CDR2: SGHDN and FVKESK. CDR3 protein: CASSPGQFNTEAFF. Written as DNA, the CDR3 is TGTGCCAGCAGTCCAGGACAGTTTAACACTGAAGCTTTCTTT.

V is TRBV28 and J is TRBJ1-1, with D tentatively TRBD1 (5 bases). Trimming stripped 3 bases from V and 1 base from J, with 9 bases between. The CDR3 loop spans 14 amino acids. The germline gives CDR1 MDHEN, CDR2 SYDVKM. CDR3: CASSFSGTNTEAFF. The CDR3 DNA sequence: TGTGCCAGCAGTTTTTCGGGGACGAACACTGAAGCTTTCTTT.

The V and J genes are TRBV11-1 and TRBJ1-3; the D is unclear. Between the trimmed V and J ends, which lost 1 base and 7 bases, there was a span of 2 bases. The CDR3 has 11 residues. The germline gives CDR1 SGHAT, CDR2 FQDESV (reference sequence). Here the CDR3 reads CASSLENTIYF. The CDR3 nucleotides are TGTGCCAGCAGCTTAGAGAACACCATATATTTT.

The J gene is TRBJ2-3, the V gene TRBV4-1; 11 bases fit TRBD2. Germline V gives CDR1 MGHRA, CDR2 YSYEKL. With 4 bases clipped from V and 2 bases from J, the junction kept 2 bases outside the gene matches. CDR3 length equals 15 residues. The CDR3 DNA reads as TGCGCCAGCAGCCCGACTAGCGGGGCCACAGATACGCAGTATTTT. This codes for CASSPTSGATDTQYF.

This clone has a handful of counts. CDR3 sequence: CASSLLSGELFF. CDR3 nucleotides: TGTGCCAGCAGCTTATTGTCCGGGGAGCTGTTTTTT. The genes are TRBV7-2 and TRBJ2-2; unclear D gene. The germline gives CDR1 SGHTA, CDR2 FQGNSA. The CDR3 has 12 residues. The V gene lost 2 bases and the J gene lost 6 bases, with 4 bases spanning the gap. The full variable domain, in which reference TRBV7-2 and TRBJ2-2 provide the parts outside the CDR3, is GAGVSQSPSNKVTEKGKDVELRCDPISGHTALYWYRQSLGQGLEFLIYFQGNSAPDKSGLPSDRFSAERTGGSVSTLTIQRTQQEDSAVYLCASSLLSGELFFGEGSRLTVL.

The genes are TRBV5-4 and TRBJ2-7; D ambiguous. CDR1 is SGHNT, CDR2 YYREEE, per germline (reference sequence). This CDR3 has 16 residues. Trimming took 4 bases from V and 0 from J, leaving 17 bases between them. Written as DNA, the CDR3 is TGTGCCAGCAGCAGGGTCGGCGGCACCCTCTCCTACGAGCAGTACTTC. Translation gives CASSRVGGTLSYEQYF.